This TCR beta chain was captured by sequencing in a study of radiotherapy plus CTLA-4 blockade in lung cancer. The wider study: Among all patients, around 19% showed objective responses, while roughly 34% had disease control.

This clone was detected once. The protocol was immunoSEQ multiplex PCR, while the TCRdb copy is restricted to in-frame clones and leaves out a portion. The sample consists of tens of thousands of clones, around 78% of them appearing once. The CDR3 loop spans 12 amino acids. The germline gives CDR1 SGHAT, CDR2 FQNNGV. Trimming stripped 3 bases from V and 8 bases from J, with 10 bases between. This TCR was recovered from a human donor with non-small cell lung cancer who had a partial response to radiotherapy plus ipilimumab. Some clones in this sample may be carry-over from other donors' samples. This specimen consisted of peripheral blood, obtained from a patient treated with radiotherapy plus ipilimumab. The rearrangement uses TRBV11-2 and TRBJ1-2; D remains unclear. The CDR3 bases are TGTGCCAGCAGCTTGCCGAGTGTCGGCTACACCTTC. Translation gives CASSLPSVGYTF. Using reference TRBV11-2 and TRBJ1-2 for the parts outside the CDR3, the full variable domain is EAGVAQSPRYKIIEKRQSVAFWCNPISGHATLYWYQQILGQGPKLLIQFQNNGVVDDSQLPKDRFSAERLKGVDSTLKIQPAKLEDSAVYLCASSLPSVGYTFGSGTRLTVV.